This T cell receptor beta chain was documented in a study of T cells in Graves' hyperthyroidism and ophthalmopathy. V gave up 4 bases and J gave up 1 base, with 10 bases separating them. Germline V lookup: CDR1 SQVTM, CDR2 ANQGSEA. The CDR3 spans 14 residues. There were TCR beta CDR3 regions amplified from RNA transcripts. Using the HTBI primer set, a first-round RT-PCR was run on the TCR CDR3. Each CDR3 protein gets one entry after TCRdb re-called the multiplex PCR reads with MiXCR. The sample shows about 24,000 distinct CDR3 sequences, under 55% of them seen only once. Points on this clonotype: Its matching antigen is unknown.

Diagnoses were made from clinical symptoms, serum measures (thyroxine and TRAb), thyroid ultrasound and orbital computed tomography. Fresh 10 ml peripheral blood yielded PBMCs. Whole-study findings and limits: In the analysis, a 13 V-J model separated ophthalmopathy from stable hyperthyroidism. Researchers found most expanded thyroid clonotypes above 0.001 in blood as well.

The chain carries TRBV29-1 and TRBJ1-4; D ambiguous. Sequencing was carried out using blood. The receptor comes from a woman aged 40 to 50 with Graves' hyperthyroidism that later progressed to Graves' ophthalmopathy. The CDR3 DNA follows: TGCAGCGTTGGAGGTCTCGGAACTAATGAAAAACTGTTTTTT. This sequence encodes CSVGGLGTNEKLFF.